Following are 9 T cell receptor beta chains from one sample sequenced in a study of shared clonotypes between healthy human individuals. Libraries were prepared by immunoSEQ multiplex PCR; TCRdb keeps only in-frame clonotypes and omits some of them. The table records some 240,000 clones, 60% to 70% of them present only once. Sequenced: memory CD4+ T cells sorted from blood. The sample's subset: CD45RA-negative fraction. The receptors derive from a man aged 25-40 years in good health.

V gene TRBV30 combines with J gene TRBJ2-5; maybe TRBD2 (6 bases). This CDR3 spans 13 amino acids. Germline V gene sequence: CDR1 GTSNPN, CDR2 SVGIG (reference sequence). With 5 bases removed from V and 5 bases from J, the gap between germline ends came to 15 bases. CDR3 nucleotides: TGTGCCTGGGCCAGGAGGGTTTCTGAGACCCAGTACTTC. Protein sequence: CAWARRVSETQYF.

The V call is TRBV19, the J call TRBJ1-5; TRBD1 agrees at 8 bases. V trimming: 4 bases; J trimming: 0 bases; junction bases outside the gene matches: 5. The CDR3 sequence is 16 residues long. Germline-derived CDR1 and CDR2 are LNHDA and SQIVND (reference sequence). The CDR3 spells CASSRYRGDSNQPQHF. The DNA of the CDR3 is TGTGCCAGTAGTAGGTACAGGGGGGATAGCAATCAGCCCCAGCATTTT. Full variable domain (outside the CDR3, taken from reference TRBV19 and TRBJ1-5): DGGITQSPKYLFRKEGQNVTLSCEQNLNHDAMYWYRQDPGQGLRLIYYSQIVNDFQKGDIAEGYSVSREKKESFPLTVTSAQKNPTAFYLCASSRYRGDSNQPQHFGDGTRLSIL.

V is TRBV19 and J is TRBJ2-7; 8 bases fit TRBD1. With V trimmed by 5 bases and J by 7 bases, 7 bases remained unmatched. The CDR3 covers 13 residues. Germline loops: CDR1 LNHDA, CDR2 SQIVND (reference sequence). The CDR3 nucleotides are TGTGCCAGTAGTGGGCAGGGGGCGGCTGAGCAGTACTTC. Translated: CASSGQGAAEQYF.

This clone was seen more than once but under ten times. The chain's CDR3 is CASSDRLSTDTQYF. CDR3 sequence (DNA): TGTGCCAGCAGTGACAGACTTAGCACAGATACGCAGTATTTT. The chain carries TRBV2 and TRBJ2-3; the D is unclear. Looked up from germline, CDR1 is SNHLY and CDR2 is FYNNEI. This CDR3 is 14 amino acids long. V was trimmed by 3 bases and J by 0 bases, leaving 7 bases between them.

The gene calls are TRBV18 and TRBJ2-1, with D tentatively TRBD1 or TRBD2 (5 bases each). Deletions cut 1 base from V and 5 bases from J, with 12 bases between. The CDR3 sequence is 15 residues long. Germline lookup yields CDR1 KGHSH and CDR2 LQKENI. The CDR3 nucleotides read TGTGCCAGCTCACCACTCGGGGCGACGAACAATGAGCAGTTCTTC. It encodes CASSPLGATNNEQFF.

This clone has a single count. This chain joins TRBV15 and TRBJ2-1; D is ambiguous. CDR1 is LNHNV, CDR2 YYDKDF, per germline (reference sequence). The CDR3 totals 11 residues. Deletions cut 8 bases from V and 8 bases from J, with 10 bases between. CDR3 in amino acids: CATQEYDEQFF. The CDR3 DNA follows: TGTGCCACCCAGGAGTACGATGAGCAGTTCTTC.

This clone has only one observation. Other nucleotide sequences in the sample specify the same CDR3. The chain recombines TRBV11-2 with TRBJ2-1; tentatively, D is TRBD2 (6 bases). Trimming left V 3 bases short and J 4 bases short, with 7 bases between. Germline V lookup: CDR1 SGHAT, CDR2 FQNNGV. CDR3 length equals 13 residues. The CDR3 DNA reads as TGTGCCAGCAGCTTGGGGAGGTACAATGAGCAGTTCTTC. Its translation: CASSLGRYNEQFF.

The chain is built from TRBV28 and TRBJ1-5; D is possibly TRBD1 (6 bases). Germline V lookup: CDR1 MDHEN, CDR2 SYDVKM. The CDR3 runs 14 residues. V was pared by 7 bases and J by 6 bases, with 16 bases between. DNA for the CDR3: TGTGCCAGCAAGGAGGGGGTAAGAATTCAGCCCCAGCATTTT. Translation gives CASKEGVRIQPQHF.

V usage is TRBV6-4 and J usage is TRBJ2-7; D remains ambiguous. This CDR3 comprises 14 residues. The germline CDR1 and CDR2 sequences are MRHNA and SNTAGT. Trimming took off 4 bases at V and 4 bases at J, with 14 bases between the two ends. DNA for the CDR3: TGTGCCAGCAGTGGGCCTAGGACGGCGTACGAGCAGTACTTC. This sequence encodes CASSGPRTAYEQYF.